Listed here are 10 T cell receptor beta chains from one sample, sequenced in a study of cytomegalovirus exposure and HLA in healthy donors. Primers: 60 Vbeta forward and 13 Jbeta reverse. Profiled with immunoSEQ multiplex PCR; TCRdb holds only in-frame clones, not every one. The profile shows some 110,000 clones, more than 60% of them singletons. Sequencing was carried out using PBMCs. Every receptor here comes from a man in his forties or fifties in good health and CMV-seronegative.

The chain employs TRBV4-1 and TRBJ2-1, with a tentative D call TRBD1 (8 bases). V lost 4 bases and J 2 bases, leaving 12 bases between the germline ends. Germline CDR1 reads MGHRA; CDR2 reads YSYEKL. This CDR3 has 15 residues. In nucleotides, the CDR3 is TGCGCCAGCAGCCTTACAGGGGGGGCCTACAATGAGCAGTTCTTC. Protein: CASSLTGGAYNEQFF.

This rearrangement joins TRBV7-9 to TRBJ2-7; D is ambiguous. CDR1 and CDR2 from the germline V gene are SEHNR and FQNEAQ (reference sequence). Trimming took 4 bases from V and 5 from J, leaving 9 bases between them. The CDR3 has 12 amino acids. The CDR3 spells CASSWQANEQYF. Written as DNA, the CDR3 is TGTGCCAGCAGCTGGCAGGCAAACGAGCAGTACTTC. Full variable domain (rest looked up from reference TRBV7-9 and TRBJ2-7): DTGVSQNPRHKITKRGQNVTFRCDPISEHNRLYWYRQTLGQGPEFLTYFQNEAQLEKSRLLSDRFSAERPKGSFSTLEIQRTEQGDSAMYLCASSWQANEQYFGPGTRLTVT.

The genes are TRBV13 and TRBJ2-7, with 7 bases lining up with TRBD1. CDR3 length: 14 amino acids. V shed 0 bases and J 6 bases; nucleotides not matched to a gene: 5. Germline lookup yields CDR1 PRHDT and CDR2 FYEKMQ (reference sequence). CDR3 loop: CASSLGGAGGEQYF. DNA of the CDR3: TGTGCCAGCAGCTTAGGTGGGGCAGGGGGCGAGCAGTACTTC.

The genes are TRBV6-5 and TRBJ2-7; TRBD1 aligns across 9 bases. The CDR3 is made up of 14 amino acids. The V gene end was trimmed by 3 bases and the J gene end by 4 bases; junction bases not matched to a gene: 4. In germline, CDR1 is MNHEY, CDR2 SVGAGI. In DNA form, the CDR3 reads TGTGCCAGCAGTTATAGGACAGGGGCATACGAGCAGTACTTC. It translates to CASSYRTGAYEQYF.

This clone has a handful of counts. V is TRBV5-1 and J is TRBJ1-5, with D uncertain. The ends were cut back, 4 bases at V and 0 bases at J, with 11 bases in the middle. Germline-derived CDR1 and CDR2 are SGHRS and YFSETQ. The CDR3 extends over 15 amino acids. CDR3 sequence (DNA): TGCGCCAGCAGCCCGACGGGAAATAGCAATCAGCCCCAGCATTTT. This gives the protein CASSPTGNSNQPQHF.

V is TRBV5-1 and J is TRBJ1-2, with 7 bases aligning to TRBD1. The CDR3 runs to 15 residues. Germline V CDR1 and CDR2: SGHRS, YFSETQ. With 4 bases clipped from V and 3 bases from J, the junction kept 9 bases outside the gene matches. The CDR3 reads CASSPNRGRDYGYTF. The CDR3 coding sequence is TGCGCCAGCAGCCCCAACAGGGGAAGGGACTATGGCTACACCTTC.

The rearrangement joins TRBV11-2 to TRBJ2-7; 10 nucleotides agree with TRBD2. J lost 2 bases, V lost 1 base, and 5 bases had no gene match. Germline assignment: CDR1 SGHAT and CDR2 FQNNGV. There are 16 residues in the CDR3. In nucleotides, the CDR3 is TGTGCCAGCAGCTTAGGACCTAGCGGGGGCCCCTACGAGCAGTACTTC. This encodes CASSLGPSGGPYEQYF. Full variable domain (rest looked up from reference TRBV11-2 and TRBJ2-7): EAGVAQSPRYKIIEKRQSVAFWCNPISGHATLYWYQQILGQGPKLLIQFQNNGVVDDSQLPKDRFSAERLKGVDSTLKIQPAKLEDSAVYLCASSLGPSGGPYEQYFGPGTRLTVT.

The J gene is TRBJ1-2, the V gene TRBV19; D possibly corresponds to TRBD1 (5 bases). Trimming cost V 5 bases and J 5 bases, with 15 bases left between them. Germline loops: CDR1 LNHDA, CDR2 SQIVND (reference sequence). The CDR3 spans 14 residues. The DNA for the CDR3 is TGTGCCAGTAGTCAGAAGGGACTCCCGTATGGCTACACCTTC. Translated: CASSQKGLPYGYTF.

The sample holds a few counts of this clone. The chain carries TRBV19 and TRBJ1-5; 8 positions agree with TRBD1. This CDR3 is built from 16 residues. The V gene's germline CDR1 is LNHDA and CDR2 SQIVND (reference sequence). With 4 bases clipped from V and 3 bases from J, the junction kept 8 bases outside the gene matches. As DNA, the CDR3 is TGTGCCAGTAGTACGGGACAGGTTAGATACAATCAGCCCCAGCATTTT. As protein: CASSTGQVRYNQPQHF.

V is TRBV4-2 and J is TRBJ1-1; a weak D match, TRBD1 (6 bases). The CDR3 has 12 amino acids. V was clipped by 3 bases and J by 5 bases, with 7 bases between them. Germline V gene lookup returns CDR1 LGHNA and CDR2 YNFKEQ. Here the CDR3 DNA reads TGTGCCAGCAGCCAGGGGGCGACTGAAGCTTTCTTT. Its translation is CASSQGATEAFF.